This T cell receptor beta chain was sequenced for a study of control samples from healthy donors and cancer patients. Clones were sequenced by immunoSEQ multiplex PCR, and TCRdb holds only the in-frame ones, with some missing. The data contain more than 150,000 clones, approximately 90% of them singletons. The CDR3 is made up of 14 amino acids. Germline CDR1 reads SEHNR; CDR2 reads FQNEAQ (reference sequence). The V gene lost 5 bases and the J gene lost 7 bases, with 14 bases spanning the gap. The material sequenced was blood. This chain connects TRBV7-9 to TRBJ2-2; D remains ambiguous. The origin of this receptor is a woman in her twenties or thirties in good health. The CDR3 DNA follows: TGTGCCAGCAGCCCCAACGAGATAGGCGGGGAGCTGTTTTTT. It translates to CASSPNEIGGELFF.